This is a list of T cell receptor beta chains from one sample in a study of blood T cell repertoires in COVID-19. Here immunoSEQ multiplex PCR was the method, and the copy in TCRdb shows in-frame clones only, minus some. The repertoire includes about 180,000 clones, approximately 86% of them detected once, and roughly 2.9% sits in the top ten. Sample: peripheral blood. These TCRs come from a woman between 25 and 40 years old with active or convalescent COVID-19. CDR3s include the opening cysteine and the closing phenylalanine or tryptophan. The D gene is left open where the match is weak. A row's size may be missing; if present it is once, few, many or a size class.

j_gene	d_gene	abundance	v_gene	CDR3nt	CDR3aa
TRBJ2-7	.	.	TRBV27	TGTGCCAGCAGTTTAGTTTCTGGGGGCGCGACCTACGAGCAGTACTTC	CASSLVSGGATYEQYF
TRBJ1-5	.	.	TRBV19	TGTGCCAGTAGTATAGGAGGGGGGGGAAGCAATCAGCCCCAGCATTTT	CASSIGGGGSNQPQHF
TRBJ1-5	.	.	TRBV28	TGTGCCAGCAGCCTCGGAGCAGGCAATCAGCCCCAGCATTTT	CASSLGAGNQPQHF
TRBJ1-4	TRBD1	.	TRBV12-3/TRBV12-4	TGTGCCAGCAGTTCGGACAGGGACGAAAAACTGTTTTTT	CASSSDRDEKLFF
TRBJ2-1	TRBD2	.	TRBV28	TGTGCCAGCAGCTCTCGAAGGGCTAGCGGGAGGCATGAGCAGTTCTTC	CASSSRRASGRHEQFF
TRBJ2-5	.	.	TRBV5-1	TGCGCCAGCAGCTTGGTTTCATTAGAGACCCAGTACTTC	CASSLVSLETQYF
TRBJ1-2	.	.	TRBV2	TGTGCCAGCAGTGAAGCAGGAGCAAACTATGGCTACACCTTC	CASSEAGANYGYTF
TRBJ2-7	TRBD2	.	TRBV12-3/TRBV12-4	TGTGCCAGCAGCCCCCGGGGGGTATCCGAGCAGTACTTC	CASSPRGVSEQYF
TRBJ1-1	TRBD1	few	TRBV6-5	TGTGCCAGCAGTTACACAGGGGAGAAGGCTGAAGCTTTCTTT	CASSYTGEKAEAFF
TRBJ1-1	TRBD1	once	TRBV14	TGTGCCAGCAGCCAAGTTGTAACAGGGGGTACCAACGCTGAAGCTTTCTTT	CASSQVVTGGTNAEAFF
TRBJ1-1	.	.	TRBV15	TGTGCCACCAGCAGAGATCTGGCAGGAACGAACACTGAAGCTTTCTTT	CATSRDLAGTNTEAFF
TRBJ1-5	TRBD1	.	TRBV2	TGTGCCAGCAATGAACAGGGGCGACAGCCCCAGCATTTT	CASNEQGRQPQHF
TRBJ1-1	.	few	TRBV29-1	TGCAGCGCTGGAGGGAAAGTGACTGAAGCTTTCTTT	CSAGGKVTEAFF
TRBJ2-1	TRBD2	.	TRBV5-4	TGTGCCAGCAGCCCAGAGCGGGGGACGTATTACAATGAGCAGTTCTTC	CASSPERGTYYNEQFF
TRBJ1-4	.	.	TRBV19	TGTGCCAGTAGCCAAGCCCAGGGAACTGAAAAACTGTTTTTT	CASSQAQGTEKLFF